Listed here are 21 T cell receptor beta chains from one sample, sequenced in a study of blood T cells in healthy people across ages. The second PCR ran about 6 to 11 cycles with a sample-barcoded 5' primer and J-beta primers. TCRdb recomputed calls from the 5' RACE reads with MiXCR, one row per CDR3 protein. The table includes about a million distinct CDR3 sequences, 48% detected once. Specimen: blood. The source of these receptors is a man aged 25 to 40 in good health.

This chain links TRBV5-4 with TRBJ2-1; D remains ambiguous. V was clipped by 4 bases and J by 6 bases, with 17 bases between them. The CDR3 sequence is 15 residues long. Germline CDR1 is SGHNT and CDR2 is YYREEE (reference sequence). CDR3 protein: CASSRDARPSNEQFF. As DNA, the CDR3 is TGTGCCAGCAGCCGTGACGCTCGACCCAGCAATGAGCAGTTCTTC. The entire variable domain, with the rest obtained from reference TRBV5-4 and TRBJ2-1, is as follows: ETGVTQSPTHLIKTRGQQVTLRCSSQSGHNTVSWYQQALGQGPQFIFQYYREEENGRGNFPPRFSGLQFPNYSSELNVNALELDDSALYLCASSRDARPSNEQFFGPGTRLTVL.

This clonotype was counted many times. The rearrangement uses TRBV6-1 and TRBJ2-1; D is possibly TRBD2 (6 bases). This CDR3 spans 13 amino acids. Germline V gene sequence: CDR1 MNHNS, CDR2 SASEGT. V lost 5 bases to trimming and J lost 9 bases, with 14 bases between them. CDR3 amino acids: CASSLLASGEQFF. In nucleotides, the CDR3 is TGTGCCAGCAGTTTGCTAGCGTCGGGTGAGCAGTTCTTC.

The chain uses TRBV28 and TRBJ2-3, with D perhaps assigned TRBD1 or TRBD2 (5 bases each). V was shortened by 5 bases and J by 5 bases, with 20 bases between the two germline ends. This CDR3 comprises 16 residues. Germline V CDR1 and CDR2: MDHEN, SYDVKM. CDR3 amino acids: CASSLSGSWGLDTQYF. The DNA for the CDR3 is TGTGCCAGCAGTCTATCGGGGTCCTGGGGGTTAGATACGCAGTATTTT.

CDR3 nucleotides: TGTGCCGCCACGGAGCGAGCCCAAGAGACCCAGTACTTC. Its translation: CAATERAQETQYF. The chain recombines TRBV6-6 with TRBJ2-5; D uncertain. CDR1 is MNHNY, CDR2 SVGAGI, per germline (reference sequence). The CDR3 is 13 amino acids. Trimming shortened V by 11 bases and J by 1 base, and 14 bases separated the two germline ends.

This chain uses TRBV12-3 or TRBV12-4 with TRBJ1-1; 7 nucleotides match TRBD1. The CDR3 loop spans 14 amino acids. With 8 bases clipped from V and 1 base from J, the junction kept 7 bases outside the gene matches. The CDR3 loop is CASSSGQRNTEAFF. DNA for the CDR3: TGTGCCAGCTCTTCGGGACAGCGGAACACTGAAGCTTTCTTT.

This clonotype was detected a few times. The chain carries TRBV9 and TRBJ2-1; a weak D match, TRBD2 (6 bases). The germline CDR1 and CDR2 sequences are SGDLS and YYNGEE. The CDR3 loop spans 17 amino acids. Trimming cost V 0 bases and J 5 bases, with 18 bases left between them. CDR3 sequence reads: CASSVGSTLRTNNEQFF. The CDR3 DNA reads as TGTGCCAGCAGCGTAGGGTCCACTCTGAGGACTAACAATGAGCAGTTCTTC.

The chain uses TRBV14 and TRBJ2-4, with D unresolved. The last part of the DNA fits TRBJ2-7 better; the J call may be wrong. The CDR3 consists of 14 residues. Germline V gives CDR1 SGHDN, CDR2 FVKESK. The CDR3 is CASSQGTRANEQYF. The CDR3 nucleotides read TGTGCCAGCAGCCAGGGTACACGGGCAAACGAGCAGTACTTC.

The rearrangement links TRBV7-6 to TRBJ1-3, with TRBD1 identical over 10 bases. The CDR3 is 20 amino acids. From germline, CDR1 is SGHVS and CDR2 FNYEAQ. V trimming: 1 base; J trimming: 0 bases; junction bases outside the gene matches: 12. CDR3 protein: CASSLEVPGQGTSSGNTIYF. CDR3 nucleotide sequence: TGTGCCAGCAGCTTAGAAGTCCCGGGACAGGGGACGAGCTCTGGAAACACCATATATTTT.

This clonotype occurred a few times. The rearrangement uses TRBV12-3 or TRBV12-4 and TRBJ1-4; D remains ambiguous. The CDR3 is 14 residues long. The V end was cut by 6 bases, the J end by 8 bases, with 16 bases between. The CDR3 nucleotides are TGTGCCAGCAGCCCCACCTGGGAGGAGGAAAAACTGTTTTTT. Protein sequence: CASSPTWEEEKLFF.

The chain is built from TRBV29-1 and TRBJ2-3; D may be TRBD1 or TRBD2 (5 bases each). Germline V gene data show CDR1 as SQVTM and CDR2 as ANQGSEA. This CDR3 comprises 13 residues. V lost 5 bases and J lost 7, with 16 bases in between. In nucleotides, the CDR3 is TGCAGCGTTAACTGTGGGGGTGGAAATACGCAGTATTTT. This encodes CSVNCGGGNTQYF.

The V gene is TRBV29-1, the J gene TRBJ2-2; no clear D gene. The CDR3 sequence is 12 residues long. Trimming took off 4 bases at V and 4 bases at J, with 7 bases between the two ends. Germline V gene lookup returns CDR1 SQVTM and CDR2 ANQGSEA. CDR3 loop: CSVVTGTGELFF. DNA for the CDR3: TGCAGCGTTGTGACGGGCACCGGGGAGCTGTTTTTT.

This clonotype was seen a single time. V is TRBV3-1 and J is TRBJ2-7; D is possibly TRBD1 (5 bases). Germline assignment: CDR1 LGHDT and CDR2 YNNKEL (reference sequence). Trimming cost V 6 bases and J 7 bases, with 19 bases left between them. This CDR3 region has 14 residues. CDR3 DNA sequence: TGTGCCAGCAGTATAACCGACAGCTACAATGAGCAGTACTTC. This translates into CASSITDSYNEQYF.

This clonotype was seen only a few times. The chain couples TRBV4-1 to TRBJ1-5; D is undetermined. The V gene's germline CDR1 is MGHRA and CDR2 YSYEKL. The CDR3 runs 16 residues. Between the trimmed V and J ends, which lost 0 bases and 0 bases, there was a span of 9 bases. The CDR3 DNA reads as TGCGCCAGCAGCCAAGAAGAGACATCTAGCAATCAGCCCCAGCATTTT. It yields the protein CASSQEETSSNQPQHF.

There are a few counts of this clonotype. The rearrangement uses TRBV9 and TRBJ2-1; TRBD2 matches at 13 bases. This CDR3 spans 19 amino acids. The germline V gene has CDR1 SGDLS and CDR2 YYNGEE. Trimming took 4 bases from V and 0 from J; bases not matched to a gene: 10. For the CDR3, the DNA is TGTGCCAGCAGCTTGGTTGGGACTAGCGGGATTAGCTCCTACAATGAGCAGTTCTTC. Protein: CASSLVGTSGISSYNEQFF. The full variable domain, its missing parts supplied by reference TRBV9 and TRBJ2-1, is DSGVTQTPKHLITATGQRVTLRCSPRSGDLSVYWYQQSLDQGLQFLIQYYNGEERAKGNILERFSAQQFPDLHSELNLSSLELGDSALYFCASSLVGTSGISSYNEQFFGPGTRLTVL.

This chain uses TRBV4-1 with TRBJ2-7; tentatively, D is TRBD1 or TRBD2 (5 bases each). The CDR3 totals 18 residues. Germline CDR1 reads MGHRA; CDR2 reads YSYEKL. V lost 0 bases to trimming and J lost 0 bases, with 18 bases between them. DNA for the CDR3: TGCGCCAGCAGCCAAGAGGAGGTGCGTGGGACGGACTCCTACGAGCAGTACTTC. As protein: CASSQEEVRGTDSYEQYF.

CDR3 nucleotide sequence: TGTGCCAGCAGCGGGACACCGGGGCCCTACGAGCAGTACTTC. Protein: CASSGTPGPYEQYF. This chain connects TRBV9 to TRBJ2-7, with D perhaps matching TRBD1 or TRBD2 (5 bases each). With 3 bases removed from V and 2 bases from J, the gap between germline ends came to 12 bases. Germline V gene data show CDR1 as SGDLS and CDR2 as YYNGEE. The CDR3 is 14 residues long.

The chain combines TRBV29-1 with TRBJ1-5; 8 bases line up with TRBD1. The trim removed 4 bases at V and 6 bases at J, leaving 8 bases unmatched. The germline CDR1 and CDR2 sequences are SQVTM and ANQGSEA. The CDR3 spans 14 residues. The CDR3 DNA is TGCAGCGTTGTAGACAGGGGAGCGGGTCAGCCCCAGCATTTT. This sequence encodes CSVVDRGAGQPQHF.

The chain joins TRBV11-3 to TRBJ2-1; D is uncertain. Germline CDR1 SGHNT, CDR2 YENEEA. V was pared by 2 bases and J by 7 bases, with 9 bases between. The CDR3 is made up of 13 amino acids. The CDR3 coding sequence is TGTGCCAGCAGCTTACAGGTGGGGAATGAGCAGTTCTTC. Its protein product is CASSLQVGNEQFF.

The CDR3 region has the DNA TGTGCCAGCAGTGACTCGACTGACGGGGCCAACGTCCTGACTTTC. It encodes CASSDSTDGANVLTF. The chain has TRBV6-4 and TRBJ2-6, with D hard to call. V dropped 0 bases and J dropped 4 bases, with 7 bases sitting between them. The germline V gene has CDR1 MRHNA and CDR2 SNTAGT. CDR3 length: 15 amino acids.

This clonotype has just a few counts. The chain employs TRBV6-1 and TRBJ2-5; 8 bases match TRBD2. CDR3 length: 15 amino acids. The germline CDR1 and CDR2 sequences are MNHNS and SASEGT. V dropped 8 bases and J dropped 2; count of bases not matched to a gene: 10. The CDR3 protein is CASARGSGAQETQYF. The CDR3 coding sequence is TGTGCCAGCGCGAGAGGTAGCGGGGCTCAAGAGACCCAGTACTTC.

CDR3 region: CASSRNSDTQYF. CDR3 bases: TGTGCCAGCAGCCGGAATTCAGATACGCAGTATTTT. The chain combines TRBV11-2 with TRBJ2-3; D is unclear. The CDR3 contains 12 residues. The V end was cut by 5 bases, the J end by 4 bases, with 7 bases between. Germline CDR1 reads SGHAT; CDR2 reads FQNNGV. The full variable domain, in which reference TRBV11-2 and TRBJ2-3 provide the parts outside the CDR3, is EAGVAQSPRYKIIEKRQSVAFWCNPISGHATLYWYQQILGQGPKLLIQFQNNGVVDDSQLPKDRFSAERLKGVDSTLKIQPAKLEDSAVYLCASSRNSDTQYFGPGTRLTVL.